One and the same sample provided the 7 T cell receptor beta chains below, sequenced in a study of low-dose radiotherapy and immunotherapy resistance in tumors. Documented time point: before trial treatment. Priming of first-strand cDNA relied on TRAV- and TRBV-specific primers (covering alpha and beta chains). Both a constant-region primer and a V-primer adapter served to amplify TCRs across roughly 22 PCR cycles. TCRdb reanalysed the reads using MiXCR and keeps one entry per CDR3 protein. The sample has fewer than 95,000 distinct CDR3 sequences; more than 8.5% are singletons. The sample here was PBMCs, taken before treatment. The receptor source for this set is a male donor with prostate cancer.

The table lists this clonotype with many counts. The gene calls are TRBV5-1 and TRBJ2-7; 9 bases match TRBD2. This CDR3 is built from 16 residues. V dropped 4 bases and J dropped 8; count of bases not matched to a gene: 16. Germline V gene data show CDR1 as SGHRS and CDR2 as YFSETQ. The CDR3 protein is CASSPPGISGRFKQYF. CDR3 bases: TGCGCCAGCAGCCCACCAGGGATTAGCGGGAGATTTAAGCAGTACTTC.

This clonotype came up many times. The chain is built from TRBV2 and TRBJ2-3; weak D call: TRBD2 (5 bases). With 5 bases removed from V and 2 bases from J, the gap between germline ends came to 11 bases. The CDR3 is 14 amino acids. CDR1 is SNHLY, CDR2 FYNNEI, per germline. Written as DNA, the CDR3 is TGTGCCAGCAGTCCGAGGGATCACACAGATACGCAGTATTTT. The encoded protein is CASSPRDHTDTQYF.

Only a few counts were recorded for this clonotype. CDR3 DNA: TGTGCCAGCAGTTTATCGGTGGCACAAGAGACCCAGTACTTC. This sequence encodes CASSLSVAQETQYF. This chain joins TRBV27 and TRBJ2-5, with D unclear. Trimming removed 0 bases from V and 2 bases from J, with 7 bases in between. CDR3 length equals 14 residues. CDR1 is MNHEY, CDR2 SMNVEV, per germline (reference sequence).

This clonotype was seen ten or more times. This chain links TRBV2 with TRBJ1-6; D gene unclear. There are 15 residues in the CDR3. The ends were cut back, 3 bases at V and 5 bases at J, with 11 bases in the middle. Germline V gene sequence: CDR1 SNHLY, CDR2 FYNNEI. For the CDR3, the DNA is TGTGCCAGCAGTGAGGGAGACGGTGATAATTCACCCCTCCACTTT. Translating it yields CASSEGDGDNSPLHF.

This clonotype was found many times. V is TRBV30 and J is TRBJ2-1; D gene unclear. The V gene lost 0 bases and the J gene lost 0 bases, with 27 bases spanning the gap. The CDR3 consists of 21 residues. CDR1 GTSNPN and CDR2 SVGIG come from the germline V gene (reference sequence). Here the CDR3 reads CAWSVRSSRASYGDSYNEQFF. In DNA form, the CDR3 reads TGTGCCTGGAGTGTTAGGTCCAGTAGGGCTAGTTACGGAGACTCCTACAATGAGCAGTTCTTC.

This clonotype was counted many times. The chain links TRBV29-1 to TRBJ2-1; D uncertain. The CDR3 loop spans 14 amino acids. From germline, CDR1 is SQVTM and CDR2 ANQGSEA. Between the trimmed V and J ends, which lost 5 bases and 0 bases, there was a span of 11 bases. CDR3 nucleotides: TGCAGCGTTTATGACTCCAGCTCCTACAATGAGCAGTTCTTC. It codes for CSVYDSSSYNEQFF.

This clonotype was detected ten times or more. The chain has TRBV28 and TRBJ2-7; the match to TRBD2 covers 8 bases. Germline trimming cut 6 bases from V and 1 base from J; bases unmatched to any gene: 8. Germline V gene sequence: CDR1 MDHEN, CDR2 SYDVKM. The CDR3 runs to 15 residues. CDR3: CASSQSGRRSYEQYF. As DNA, the CDR3 is TGTGCCAGCAGCCAAAGCGGGAGACGGTCCTACGAGCAGTACTTC.